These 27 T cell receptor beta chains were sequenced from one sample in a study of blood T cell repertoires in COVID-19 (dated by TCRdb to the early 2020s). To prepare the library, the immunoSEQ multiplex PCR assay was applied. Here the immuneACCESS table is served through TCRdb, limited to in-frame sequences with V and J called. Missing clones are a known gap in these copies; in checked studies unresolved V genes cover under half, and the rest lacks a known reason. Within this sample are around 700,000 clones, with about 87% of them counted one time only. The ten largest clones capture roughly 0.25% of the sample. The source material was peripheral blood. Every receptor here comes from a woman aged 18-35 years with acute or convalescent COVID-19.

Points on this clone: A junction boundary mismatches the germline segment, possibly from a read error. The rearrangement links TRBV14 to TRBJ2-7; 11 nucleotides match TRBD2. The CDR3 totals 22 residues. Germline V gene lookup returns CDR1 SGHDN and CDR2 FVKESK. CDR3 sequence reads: CASSQEHSGGGLAAMSSYEQYF. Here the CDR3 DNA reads TGTGCGAGCAGCCAAGAACATAGCGGGGGGGGCCTGGCGGCTATGAGCTCCTACGAGCAGTACTTC.

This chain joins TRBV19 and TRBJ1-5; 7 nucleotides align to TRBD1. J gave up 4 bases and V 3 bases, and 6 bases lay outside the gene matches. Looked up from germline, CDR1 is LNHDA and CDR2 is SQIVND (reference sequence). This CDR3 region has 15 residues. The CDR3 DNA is TGTGCCAGTAGTATCGGCACAGGGGCGAATCAGCCCCAGCATTTT. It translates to CASSIGTGANQPQHF.

CDR3 in amino acids: CSASQNEKLFF. Here the CDR3 DNA reads TGCAGTGCATCCCAAAATGAAAAACTGTTTTTT. The chain uses TRBV20-1 and TRBJ1-4; D unclear. The V and J ends lost 6 bases and 5 bases respectively, with 7 bases between them. Germline values: CDR1 DFQATT, CDR2 SNEGSKA (reference sequence). CDR3 size: 11 residues.

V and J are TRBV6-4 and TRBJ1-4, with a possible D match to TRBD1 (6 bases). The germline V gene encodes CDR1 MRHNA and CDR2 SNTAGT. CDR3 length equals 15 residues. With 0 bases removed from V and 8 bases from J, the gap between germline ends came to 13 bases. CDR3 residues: CASSDSAGAGEKLFF. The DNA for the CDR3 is TGTGCCAGCAGTGACTCTGCGGGGGCGGGCGAAAAACTGTTTTTT.

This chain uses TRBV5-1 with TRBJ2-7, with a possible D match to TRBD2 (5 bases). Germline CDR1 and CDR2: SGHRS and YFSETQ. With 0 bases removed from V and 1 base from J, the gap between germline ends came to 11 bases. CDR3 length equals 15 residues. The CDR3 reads CASSLDMLASYEQYF. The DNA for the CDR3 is TGCGCCAGCAGCTTGGACATGCTAGCTTCCTACGAGCAGTACTTC.

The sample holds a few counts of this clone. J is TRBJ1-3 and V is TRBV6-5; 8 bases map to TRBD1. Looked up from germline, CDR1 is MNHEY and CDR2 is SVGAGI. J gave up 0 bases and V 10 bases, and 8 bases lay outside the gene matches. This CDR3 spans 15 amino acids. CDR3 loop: CATKDRAFSGNTIYF. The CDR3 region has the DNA TGTGCCACCAAGGACAGGGCTTTCTCTGGAAACACCATATATTTT.

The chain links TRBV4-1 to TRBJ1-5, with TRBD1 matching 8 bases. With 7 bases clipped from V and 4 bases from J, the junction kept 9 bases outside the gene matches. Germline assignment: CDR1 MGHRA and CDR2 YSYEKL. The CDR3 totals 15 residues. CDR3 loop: CASKPGGQDNQPQHF. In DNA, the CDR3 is TGCGCCAGCAAGCCAGGGGGACAGGATAATCAGCCCCAGCATTTT.

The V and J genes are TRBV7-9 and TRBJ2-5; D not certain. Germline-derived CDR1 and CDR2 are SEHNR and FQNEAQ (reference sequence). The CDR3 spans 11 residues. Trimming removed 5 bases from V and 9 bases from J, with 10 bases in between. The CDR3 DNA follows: TGTGCCAGCAGCCCCTCGTCAGCCCAGTACTTC. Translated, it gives CASSPSSAQYF.

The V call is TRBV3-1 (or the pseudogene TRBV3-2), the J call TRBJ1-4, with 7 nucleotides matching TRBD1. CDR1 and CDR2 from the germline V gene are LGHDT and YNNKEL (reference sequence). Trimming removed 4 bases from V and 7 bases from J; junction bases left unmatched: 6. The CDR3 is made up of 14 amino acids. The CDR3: CASSRRQGGEKLFF. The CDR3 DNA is TGTGCCAGCAGCCGACGACAGGGAGGTGAAAAACTGTTTTTT.

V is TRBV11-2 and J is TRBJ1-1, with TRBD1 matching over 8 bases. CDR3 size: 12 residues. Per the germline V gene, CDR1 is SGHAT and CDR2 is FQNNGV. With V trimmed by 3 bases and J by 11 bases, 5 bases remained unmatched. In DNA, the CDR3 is TGTGCCAGCAGCTTGACAGGGGAGGAGGCTTTCTTT. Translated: CASSLTGEEAFF.

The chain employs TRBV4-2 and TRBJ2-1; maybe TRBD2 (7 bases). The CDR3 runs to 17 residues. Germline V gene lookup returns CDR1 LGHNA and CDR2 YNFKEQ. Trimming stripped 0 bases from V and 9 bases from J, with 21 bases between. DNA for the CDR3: TGTGCCAGCAGCCAAGAAATGCGGGCGGGGGCTCGAGGTGAGCAGTTCTTC. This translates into CASSQEMRAGARGEQFF.

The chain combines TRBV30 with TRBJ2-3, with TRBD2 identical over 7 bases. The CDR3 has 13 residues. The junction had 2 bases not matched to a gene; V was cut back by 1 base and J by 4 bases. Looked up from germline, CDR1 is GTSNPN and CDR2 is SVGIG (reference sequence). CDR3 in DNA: TGTGCCTGGAGTGGCGGGGGTGCAGATACGCAGTATTTT. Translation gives CAWSGGGADTQYF.

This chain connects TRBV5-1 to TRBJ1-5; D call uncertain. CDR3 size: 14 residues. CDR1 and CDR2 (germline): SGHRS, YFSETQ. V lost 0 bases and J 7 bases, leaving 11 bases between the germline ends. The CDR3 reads CASSLGGRGQPQHF. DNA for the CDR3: TGCGCCAGCAGCTTGGGGGGTCGGGGACAGCCCCAGCATTTT.

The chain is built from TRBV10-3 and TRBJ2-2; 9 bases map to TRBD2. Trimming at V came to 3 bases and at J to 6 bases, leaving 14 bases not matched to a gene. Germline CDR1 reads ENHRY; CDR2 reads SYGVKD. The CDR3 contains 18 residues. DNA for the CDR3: TGTGCCATCAGTGATGTGCCCGTAGGCGGGGGGGCCCCCGGGGAGCTGTTTTTT. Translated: CAISDVPVGGGAPGELFF.

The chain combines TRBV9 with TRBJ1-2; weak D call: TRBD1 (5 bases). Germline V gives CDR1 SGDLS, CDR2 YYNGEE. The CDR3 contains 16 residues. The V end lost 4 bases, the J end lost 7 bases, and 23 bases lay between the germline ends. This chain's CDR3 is CASSSPRDSPVGGYTF. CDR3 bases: TGTGCCAGCAGCTCCCCCAGGGACTCTCCTGTGGGTGGCTACACCTTC.

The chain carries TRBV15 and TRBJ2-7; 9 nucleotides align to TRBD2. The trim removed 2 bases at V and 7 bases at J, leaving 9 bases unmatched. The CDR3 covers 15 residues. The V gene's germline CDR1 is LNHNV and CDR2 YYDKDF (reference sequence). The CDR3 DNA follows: TGTGCCACCAGCAGAACAGCGGGGGGCTCGGAGGAGCAGTACTTC. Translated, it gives CATSRTAGGSEEQYF.

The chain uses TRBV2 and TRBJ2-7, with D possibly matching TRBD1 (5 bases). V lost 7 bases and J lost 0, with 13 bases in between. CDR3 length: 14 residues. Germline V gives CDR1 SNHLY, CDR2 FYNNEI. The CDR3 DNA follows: TGTGCCAGCATTATGGGGCGCCTCTCCTACGAGCAGTACTTC. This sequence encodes CASIMGRLSYEQYF. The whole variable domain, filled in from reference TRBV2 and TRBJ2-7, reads EPEVTQTPSHQVTQMGQEVILRCVPISNHLYFYWYRQILGQKVEFLVSFYNNEISEKSEIFDDQFSVERPDGSNFTLKIRSTKLEDSAMYFCASIMGRLSYEQYFGPGTRLTVT.

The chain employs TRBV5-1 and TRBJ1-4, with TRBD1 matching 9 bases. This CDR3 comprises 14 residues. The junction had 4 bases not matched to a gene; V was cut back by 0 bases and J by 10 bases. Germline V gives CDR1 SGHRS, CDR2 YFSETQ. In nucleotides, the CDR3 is TGCGCCAGCAGCTTGGAACAGGGGGCGGGAAAACTGTTTTTT. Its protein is CASSLEQGAGKLFF. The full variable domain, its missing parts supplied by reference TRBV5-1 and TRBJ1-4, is KAGVTQTPRYLIKTRGQQVTLSCSPISGHRSVSWYQQTPGQGLQFLFEYFSETQRNKGNFPGRFSGRQFSNSRSEMNVSTLELGDSALYLCASSLEQGAGKLFFGSGTQLSVL.

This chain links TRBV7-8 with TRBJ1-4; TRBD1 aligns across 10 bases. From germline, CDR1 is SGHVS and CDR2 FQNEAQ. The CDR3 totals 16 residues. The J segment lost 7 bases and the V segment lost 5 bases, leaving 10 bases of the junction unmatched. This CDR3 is CASSPMTGGFREKLFF. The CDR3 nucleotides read TGTGCCAGCAGCCCTATGACAGGGGGCTTTCGTGAAAAACTGTTTTTT.

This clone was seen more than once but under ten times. CDR3 region: CASSPVGLDSPLHF. The CDR3 nucleotides read TGTGCCAGCAGTCCCGTGGGACTAGATTCACCCCTCCACTTT. The rearrangement uses TRBV6-2 or TRBV6-3 and TRBJ1-6, with a tentative D call TRBD1 (5 bases). Looked up from germline, CDR1 is MNHEY and CDR2 is SVGEGT. There are 14 residues in the CDR3. The V and J ends lost 5 bases and 8 bases respectively, with 13 bases between them.

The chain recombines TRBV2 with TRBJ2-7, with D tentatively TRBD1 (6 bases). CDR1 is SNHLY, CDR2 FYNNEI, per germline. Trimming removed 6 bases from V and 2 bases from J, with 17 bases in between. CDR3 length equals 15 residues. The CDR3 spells CASRQLGQPTYEQYF. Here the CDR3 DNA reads TGTGCCAGCAGGCAGCTTGGACAGCCCACCTACGAGCAGTACTTC. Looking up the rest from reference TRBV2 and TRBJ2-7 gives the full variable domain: EPEVTQTPSHQVTQMGQEVILRCVPISNHLYFYWYRQILGQKVEFLVSFYNNEISEKSEIFDDQFSVERPDGSNFTLKIRSTKLEDSAMYFCASRQLGQPTYEQYFGPGTRLTVT.

Written as DNA, the CDR3 is TGTGCCAGCTCAGGGACGGGACTCTACGAGCAGTACTTC. Translated: CASSGTGLYEQYF. This rearrangement joins TRBV18 to TRBJ2-7, with TRBD2 as a possible D gene (6 bases). In germline, CDR1 is KGHSH, CDR2 LQKENI. This CDR3 has 13 residues. Trimming shortened V by 5 bases and J by 3 bases, and 11 bases separated the two germline ends.

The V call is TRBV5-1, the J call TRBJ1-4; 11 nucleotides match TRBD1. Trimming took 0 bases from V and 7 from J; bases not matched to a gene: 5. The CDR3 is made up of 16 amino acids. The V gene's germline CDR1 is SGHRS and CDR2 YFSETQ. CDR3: CASSLDRTGGFEKLFF. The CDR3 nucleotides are TGCGCCAGCAGCTTGGATAGGACAGGGGGCTTTGAAAAACTGTTTTTT. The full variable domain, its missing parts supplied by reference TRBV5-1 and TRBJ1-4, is KAGVTQTPRYLIKTRGQQVTLSCSPISGHRSVSWYQQTPGQGLQFLFEYFSETQRNKGNFPGRFSGRQFSNSRSEMNVSTLELGDSALYLCASSLDRTGGFEKLFFGSGTQLSVL.

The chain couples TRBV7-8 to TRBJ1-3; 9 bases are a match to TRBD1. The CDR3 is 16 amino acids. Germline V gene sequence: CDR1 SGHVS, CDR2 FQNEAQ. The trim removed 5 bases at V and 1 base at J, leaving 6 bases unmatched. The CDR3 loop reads CASSRPGTGSGNTIYF. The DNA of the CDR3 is TGTGCCAGCAGCCGTCCCGGGACAGGGTCTGGAAACACCATATATTTT.

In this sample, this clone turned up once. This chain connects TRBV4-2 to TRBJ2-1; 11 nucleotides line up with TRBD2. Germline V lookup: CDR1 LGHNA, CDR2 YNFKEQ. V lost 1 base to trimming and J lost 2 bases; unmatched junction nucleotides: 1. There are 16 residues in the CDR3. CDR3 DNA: TGTGCCAGCAGCCAAGGACTAGCGGGGACCTACAATGAGCAGTTCTTC. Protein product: CASSQGLAGTYNEQFF.

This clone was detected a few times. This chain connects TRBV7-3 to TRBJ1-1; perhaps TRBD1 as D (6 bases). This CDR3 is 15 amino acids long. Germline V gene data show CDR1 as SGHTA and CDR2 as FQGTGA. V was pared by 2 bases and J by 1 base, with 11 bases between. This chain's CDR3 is CASSLFGGANTEAFF. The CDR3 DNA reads TGTGCCAGCAGCTTATTTGGGGGCGCGAACACTGAAGCTTTCTTT.

The DNA of the CDR3 is TGTGCCAGCAGCTTAGTGGTTTCAGGGGGCAGGACTTTGAACACTGAAGCTTTCTTT. Amino acids: CASSLVVSGGRTLNTEAFF. J is TRBJ1-1 and V is TRBV7-6; 8 bases are a match to TRBD1. The V gene's germline CDR1 is SGHVS and CDR2 FNYEAQ. V was clipped by 1 base and J by 0 bases; unmatched bases: 13. The CDR3 is 19 amino acids.